The 19 T cell receptor beta chains given below trace back to one sample, sequenced in a study of blood T cell repertoires in COVID-19. Using immunoSEQ multiplex PCR, the repertoire was profiled, and TCRdb retains in-frame clones only, with some absent. This sample has 180,000 or so clones, with roughly four fifths found just once. The sample taken for sequencing was peripheral blood. These receptors all come from a woman between 40 and 50 years old with COVID-19, enrolled during active disease.

The V call is TRBV7-8, the J call TRBJ2-6; D remains unclear. Looked up from germline, CDR1 is SGHVS and CDR2 is FQNEAQ. V shed 3 bases and J shed 2 bases, with 2 bases lying between them. The CDR3 sequence is 13 residues long. The CDR3 DNA reads TGTGCCAGCAGCTTCGCTGGGGCCAACGTCCTGACTTTC. Translating it yields CASSFAGANVLTF.

There are a few counts of this clone. This sequence joins TRBV6-6 and TRBJ2-3; D not certain. With 4 bases removed from V and 6 bases from J, the gap between germline ends came to 14 bases. The CDR3 has 14 amino acids. Germline values: CDR1 MNHNY, CDR2 SVGAGI (reference sequence). CDR3 amino acids: CASSSPSLRDTQYF. The CDR3 DNA reads as TGTGCCAGCAGTTCCCCTAGTTTAAGGGATACGCAGTATTTT.

The rearrangement uses TRBV18 and TRBJ2-3; 10 bases fit TRBD2. The germline V gene encodes CDR1 KGHSH and CDR2 LQKENI. Losses at the gene ends were 2 bases for V and 6 bases for J; bases not matched to a gene: 11. CDR3 length equals 17 residues. The CDR3 reads CASSPSLEREGADTQYF. The CDR3 coding sequence is TGTGCCAGCTCACCATCCTTAGAGCGGGAGGGTGCGGATACGCAGTATTTT.

V and J are TRBV30 and TRBJ1-6, with a tentative D call TRBD1 (5 bases). The CDR3 runs 13 residues. Per germline, CDR1 GTSNPN and CDR2 SVGIG (reference sequence). V was trimmed by 7 bases and J by 6 bases, leaving 13 bases between them. This CDR3 is CALTRQGNSPLHF. The CDR3 DNA is TGTGCCTTGACTCGGCAGGGTAATTCACCCCTCCACTTT.

This sequence joins TRBV5-8 and TRBJ1-2, with TRBD1 identical over 8 bases. The CDR3 covers 17 residues. The V gene end was trimmed by 4 bases and the J gene end by 6 bases; junction bases not matched to a gene: 17. The germline V gene has CDR1 SGHTS and CDR2 YDEGEE. This CDR3 reads CASSLGTDRVPEDGYTF. CDR3 sequence (DNA): TGTGCCAGCAGCCTCGGGACGGACAGGGTACCAGAGGATGGCTACACCTTC.

This chain uses TRBV4-2 with TRBJ2-1, with 9 bases identical to TRBD2. This CDR3 has 15 residues. CDR1 is LGHNA, CDR2 YNFKEQ, per germline. The V segment lost 4 bases and the J segment 2 bases; nucleotides outside the gene matches: 3. CDR3 bases: TGTGCCAGCAGCCTAGCGGGGGCCGCCTACAATGAGCAGTTCTTC. It yields the protein CASSLAGAAYNEQFF.

The chain links TRBV24-1 to TRBJ2-7; possible D gene TRBD2, 6 bases. The ends were cut back, 2 bases at V and 3 bases at J, with 16 bases in the middle. CDR1 is KGHDR, CDR2 SFDVKD, per germline. The CDR3 totals 16 residues. The CDR3 DNA is TGTGCCACCAGTGATTCTACGACATCGGGGGTCTACGAGCAGTACGTC. It codes for CATSDSTTSGVYEQYV.

This chain links TRBV28 with TRBJ2-3; 7 bases are a match to TRBD1. V trimming: 3 bases; J trimming: 2 bases; junction bases outside the gene matches: 17. The CDR3 totals 19 residues. The germline CDR1 and CDR2 sequences are MDHEN and SYDVKM. The DNA of the CDR3 is TGTGCCAGCAGTTTTCTGACAGGGCAGTTCTCGGGATCCACAGATACGCAGTATTTT. Encoded protein: CASSFLTGQFSGSTDTQYF.

CDR3 in DNA: TGCGCCAGCAGCTTGGAACCTTTTAGAGGACAGGGGGCCACAGATACGCAGTATTTT. It codes for CASSLEPFRGQGATDTQYF. The J gene is TRBJ2-3, the V gene TRBV5-1; TRBD1 matches 11 bases. The CDR3 is made up of 19 amino acids. Looked up from germline, CDR1 is SGHRS and CDR2 is YFSETQ. V was pared by 0 bases and J by 2 bases, with 11 bases of the junction left unmatched.

V and J are TRBV12-5 and TRBJ1-4; TRBD1 might be the D (5 bases). V gave up 6 bases and J gave up 3 bases, with 14 bases separating them. The CDR3 is made up of 15 amino acids. Germline CDR1 LGHNT, CDR2 FRNRAP. The CDR3: CASGSDRIPNEKLFF. The DNA of the CDR3 is TGTGCTAGTGGCTCAGACAGAATACCTAATGAAAAACTGTTTTTT.

The chain joins TRBV4-1 to TRBJ2-5; 7 positions match TRBD1. Germline V gene sequence: CDR1 MGHRA, CDR2 YSYEKL. This CDR3 contains 18 residues. With V trimmed by 4 bases and J by 4 bases, 18 bases remained unmatched. Here the CDR3 reads CASSPRGATGDGGETQYF. The CDR3 coding sequence is TGCGCCAGCAGCCCCCGAGGGGCCACAGGGGATGGCGGAGAGACCCAGTACTTC.

This clone was seen ten or more times. The chain joins TRBV5-4 to TRBJ1-3, with D perhaps matching TRBD1 (6 bases). Germline V gene data show CDR1 as SGHNT and CDR2 as YYREEE (reference sequence). This CDR3 has 14 amino acids. V dropped 4 bases and J dropped 8 bases, with 16 bases sitting between them. CDR3 bases: TGTGCCAGCAGCAATCAGGGGCGCGGAGACACCATATATTTT. Translated: CASSNQGRGDTIYF.

This clone was picked up a small number of times. The rearrangement links TRBV30 to TRBJ1-5, with 10 bases identical to TRBD1. This CDR3 contains 14 residues. Germline trimming cut 1 base from V and 6 bases from J; bases unmatched to any gene: 3. Germline-derived CDR1 and CDR2 are GTSNPN and SVGIG (reference sequence). The CDR3 nucleotides are TGTGCCTGGAGTGGAGGGACAGGGGTTCAGCCCCAGCATTTT. Translation gives CAWSGGTGVQPQHF. The whole variable domain, filled in from reference TRBV30 and TRBJ1-5, reads SQTIHQWPATLVQPVGSPLSLECTVEGTSNPNLYWYRQAAGRGLQLLFYSVGIGQISSEVPQNLSASRPQDRQFILSSKKLLLSDSGFYLCAWSGGTGVQPQHFGDGTRLSIL.

The sample holds a few counts of this clone. CDR3 nucleotide sequence: TGTGCCAGCAGCTTGGATAGCGGAGGAAACAATGAGCAGTTCTTC. It codes for CASSLDSGGNNEQFF. The rearrangement joins TRBV5-4 to TRBJ2-1; perhaps TRBD2 as D (6 bases). The V end was cut by 0 bases, the J end by 5 bases, with 12 bases between. This CDR3 spans 15 amino acids. Per germline, CDR1 SGHNT and CDR2 YYREEE (reference sequence).

This sequence joins TRBV10-1 and TRBJ2-1; no firm D call. CDR1 and CDR2 from the germline V gene are WNHNN and SYGVQD (reference sequence). The CDR3 totals 14 residues. V was shortened by 0 bases and J by 5 bases, with 8 bases between the two germline ends. The CDR3 nucleotides are TGCGCCAGCAGTGAGTCTGGGCCCCACAATGAGCAGTTCTTC. Its protein is CASSESGPHNEQFF.

The V and J genes are TRBV27 and TRBJ2-1; D is perhaps TRBD2 (6 bases). CDR3 length: 15 residues. V shed 3 bases and J shed 3 bases, with 12 bases lying between them. The germline CDR1 and CDR2 sequences are MNHEY and SMNVEV (reference sequence). The CDR3: CASSFRGINYNEQFF. CDR3 nucleotide sequence: TGTGCCAGCAGTTTTCGCGGGATTAACTACAATGAGCAGTTCTTC.

V usage is TRBV5-1 and J usage is TRBJ1-5; tentative D call: TRBD1 (6 bases). CDR3 length: 14 amino acids. Trimming pared 3 bases from V and 5 bases from J, leaving 12 bases between. CDR1 SGHRS and CDR2 YFSETQ come from the germline V gene. CDR3 in amino acids: CASSYGGGDQPQHF. For the CDR3, the DNA is TGCGCCAGCAGCTACGGGGGGGGCGATCAGCCCCAGCATTTT.

V usage is TRBV30 and J usage is TRBJ2-7; the match to TRBD1 covers 7 bases. CDR1 is GTSNPN, CDR2 SVGIG, per germline (reference sequence). After removal of 3 bases from V and 2 bases from J, the junction contained 4 bases not matched to a gene. This CDR3 contains 13 residues. CDR3 DNA: TGTGCCTGGAGCACCGGGACAGCCTACGAGCAGTACTTC. Its translation: CAWSTGTAYEQYF.

In its sample, this clone was seen many times. The chain joins TRBV6-1 to TRBJ1-2, with 9 bases aligning to TRBD1. Germline CDR1 and CDR2: MNHNS and SASEGT. The CDR3 loop spans 15 amino acids. Trimming at V came to 1 base and at J to 2 bases, leaving 2 bases not matched to a gene. The CDR3 protein is CASSEEGQGNYGYTF. DNA for the CDR3: TGTGCCAGCAGTGAAGAGGGACAGGGAAACTATGGCTACACCTTC.